Each of the 14 T cell receptor beta chains below was sequenced from the same sample in a study of T-cell reconstitution after alpha-beta-depleted transplantation in children (dated by TCRdb to 2016 to 2017). The treatment or condition label, read with the paper, signifies: allogeneic hematopoietic cell transplantation with graft depleted of TCRalphabeta T cells and CD19 B cells. The protocol used for the library was PCR. The listed sequencing device is Illumina HiSeq 2500. Molecular barcoding was employed in the preparation of TCR libraries, with unique molecular identifiers being used to normalize TCRbeta repertoire quantification. Clones were called with MiXCR by TCRdb after fastp trimmed the public reads at Q25, and only in-frame beta chains were retained. Rows are combined by CDR3 protein, so each entry shows the most common genes and DNA. The sample yields some 300,000 distinct CDR3 sequences; about 9.4% were counted once. The ten largest clones add up to less than 8% of the sample.

The sample was PBMCs, taken before TCRalphabeta/CD19-depleted stem cell transplant. The receptors stem from a boy in the first two years of life with acute myeloid leukemia, due to receive a stem cell transplant.

This clonotype has at least ten counts. The genes are TRBV6-5 and TRBJ1-1; D gene uncertain. CDR3 length: 14 amino acids. V shed 7 bases and J shed 4 bases, with 16 bases lying between them. The germline V gene has CDR1 MNHEY and CDR2 SVGAGI. The CDR3, as DNA: TGTGCCAGCACTCCCCTACACCGTCTCACTGAAGCTTTCTTT. It translates to CASTPLHRLTEAFF.

This clonotype was observed at least ten times. The chain joins TRBV18 to TRBJ1-5; D is uncertain. The CDR3 has 15 amino acids. Per germline, CDR1 KGHSH and CDR2 LQKENI. V lost 2 bases, J lost 0 bases, and 8 bases lay in between. The CDR3 region is CASSPRAASNQPQHF. CDR3 nucleotide sequence: TGTGCCAGCTCACCAAGGGCAGCTAGCAATCAGCCCCAGCATTTT.

Details on this clonotype: Germline is not matched at one junction end, which may reflect a read error. J is TRBJ2-3 and V is TRBV20-1, with 9 bases fitting TRBD2. The CDR3 has 17 amino acids. Germline V lookup: CDR1 DFQATT, CDR2 SNEGSKA (reference sequence). CDR3 residues: CCARDLLRRGGSDTQYF. The CDR3 DNA follows: TGCTGTGCTAGAGATCTGCTGAGGCGGGGGGGTTCAGATACGCAGTATTTT.

This clonotype was recorded many times. V and J are TRBV29-1 and TRBJ2-1, with a possible D match to TRBD2 (5 bases). Trimming removed 6 bases from V and 6 bases from J, with 12 bases in between. The CDR3 loop spans 12 amino acids. Germline assignment: CDR1 SQVTM and CDR2 ANQGSEA. DNA for the CDR3: TGCAGCGTGGTGGCTAGCAGCAATGAGCAGTTCTTC. Translated: CSVVASSNEQFF.

In this sample, this clonotype turned up a few times. This CDR3 is CASSLTPGDSRTGELFF. Written as DNA, the CDR3 is TGTGCCAGCAGTTTAACTCCAGGGGATTCGAGGACCGGGGAGCTGTTTTTT. V usage is TRBV7-2 and J usage is TRBJ2-2, with a tentative D call TRBD1 (6 bases). Trimming took off 6 bases at V and 5 bases at J, with 22 bases between the two ends. CDR3 size: 17 residues. Looked up from germline, CDR1 is SGHTA and CDR2 is FQGNSA.

This clonotype was counted at least ten times. This rearrangement joins TRBV10-3 to TRBJ2-3; 7 positions agree with TRBD1. The CDR3 extends over 16 amino acids. The ends lost 2 bases at V and 2 bases at J; junction bases unmatched: 7. Germline CDR1 reads ENHRY; CDR2 reads SYGVKD. CDR3 sequence: CAISEPLQGNTDTQYF. The CDR3 bases are TGTGCCATCAGTGAGCCTTTACAGGGGAACACAGATACGCAGTATTTT.

The CDR3 is CAISESYPSNTDTQYF. The CDR3 bases are TGTGCCATCAGTGAGTCGTATCCTAGCAACACAGATACGCAGTATTTT. The rearrangement joins TRBV10-3 to TRBJ2-3, with a tentative D call TRBD2 (5 bases). Germline V gene data show CDR1 as ENHRY and CDR2 as SYGVKD. The CDR3 sequence is 16 residues long. V was trimmed by 0 bases and J by 2 bases, leaving 12 bases between them.

Many counts were recorded for this clonotype. The rearrangement joins TRBV24-1 to TRBJ2-3, with D possibly TRBD2 on 6 matching bases. V was pared by 7 bases and J by 6 bases, with 10 bases between. The CDR3 loop spans 12 amino acids. CDR1 is KGHDR and CDR2 is SFDVKD in the germline V gene. CDR3 in amino acids: CATSGRPDTQYF. In DNA form, the CDR3 reads TGTGCCACCAGCGGGAGACCCGATACGCAGTATTTT.

The rearrangement joins TRBV4-3 to TRBJ1-4, with D unclear. The CDR3 covers 16 residues. Trimming pared 1 base from V and 5 bases from J, leaving 14 bases between. Germline lookup yields CDR1 LGHNA and CDR2 YSLEER. The CDR3 protein is CASSQAPPGGNEKLFF. The CDR3 DNA reads TGCGCCAGCAGCCAAGCCCCACCAGGAGGCAATGAAAAACTGTTTTTT.

As regards this clonotype: This clone may be a read error of a much larger clone one base away. The rearrangement uses TRBV5-1 and TRBJ2-2; TRBD1 agrees at 8 bases. Germline CDR1 SGHRS, CDR2 YFSETQ. The CDR3 spans 16 residues. CDR3 region: CASTLLDRGNTGELLF. In DNA, the CDR3 is TGCGCCAGCACCCTACTCGACAGGGGAAACACCGGGGAGCTGCTTTTT.

This clonotype was detected ten times or more. The chain uses TRBV2 and TRBJ2-1; 10 bases map to TRBD2. This CDR3 comprises 15 residues. Trimming at V came to 8 bases and at J to 3 bases, leaving 7 bases not matched to a gene. Germline CDR1 is SNHLY and CDR2 is FYNNEI. The CDR3 sequence is CASQERGGLYNEQFF. CDR3 in DNA: TGTGCCAGCCAGGAGCGGGGGGGCCTCTACAATGAGCAGTTCTTC.

A note on this clonotype: Just one base apart from a much larger clone, this may be a read error. The gene calls are TRBV5-1 and TRBJ1-2; D gene uncertain. CDR3 length: 13 residues. Germline values: CDR1 SGHRS, CDR2 YFSETQ. V gave up 3 bases and J gave up 9 bases, with 15 bases separating them. The chain's CDR3 is CASSYDPNHCYTF. CDR3 bases: TGCGCCAGCAGCTACGACCCTAACCATTGCTACACCTTC. Supplemented by reference TRBV5-1 and TRBJ1-2, the full variable domain reads KAGVTQTPRYLIKTRGQQVTLSCSPISGHRSVSWYQQTPGQGLQFLFEYFSETQRNKGNFPGRFSGRQFSNSRSEMNVSTLELGDSALYLCASSYDPNHCYTFGSGTRLTVV.

About this clonotype itself: A much more abundant neighbour one base away suggests this may be a read error. The V gene is TRBV5-1, the J gene TRBJ2-3; D is possibly TRBD2 (5 bases). This CDR3 region has 16 residues. Germline-derived CDR1 and CDR2 are SGHRS and YFSETQ. Deletions cut 2 bases from V and 3 bases from J, with 16 bases between. CDR3 coding DNA: TGCGCCAGCAGCTTTATCAGCGGTACTAGAACAGATACGCAGTATTTT. Its protein product is CASSFISGTRTDTQYF.

This clonotype was seen only a few times. This CDR3 reads CASSLTSGGDNEQFF. The DNA for the CDR3 is TGTGCCAGCAGTTTGACTAGCGGAGGTGACAATGAGCAGTTCTTC. This chain joins TRBV28 and TRBJ2-1, with 9 bases that match TRBD2. The length of the CDR3 is 15 residues. CDR1 is MDHEN, CDR2 SYDVKM, per germline. Trimming cost V 3 bases and J 5 bases; bases outside gene matches: 5.